Each of the 2 T cell receptor beta chains below was sequenced from the same sample in a study of T-cell memory formation after mild COVID-19. TCRdb re-called the 5' RACE reads with MiXCR, one entry per CDR3 protein. The sample consists of 200,000 to 300,000 distinct CDR3 sequences, approximately 15% of them appearing once. The sample taken for sequencing was PBMCs or a T cell subset sorted from them (not recorded which). These receptors all come from a man between 18 and 35 years old who had mild COVID-19 (a few samples of this study predate the infection). Cell type and time point are not known.

The chain combines TRBV6-2 or TRBV6-3 with TRBJ1-1; maybe TRBD1 (6 bases). CDR1 is MNHEY and CDR2 is SVGEGT in the germline V gene. V was cut by 5 bases and J by 4 bases, with 14 bases left in between. CDR3 length: 14 amino acids. The DNA for the CDR3 is TGTGCCAGCAGTCGCGACGGACAGATCACTGAAGCTTTCTTT. Its translation is CASSRDGQITEAFF.

This clonotype has just a few counts. This chain uses TRBV19 with TRBJ2-2; D may be TRBD2 (5 bases). This CDR3 region has 14 residues. Trimming stripped 1 base from V and 7 bases from J, with 10 bases between. The germline CDR1 and CDR2 sequences are LNHDA and SQIVND (reference sequence). This CDR3 is CASSIGGKHGELFF. DNA of the CDR3: TGTGCCAGTAGTATAGGAGGGAAGCACGGGGAGCTGTTTTTT.